The clone carrying this T cell receptor (beta chain) was counted between two and nine times. This CDR3 is built from 14 residues. The V and J ends lost 6 bases and 5 bases, in that order; junction bases with no gene match: 7. Germline assignment: CDR1 MDHEN and CDR2 SYDVKM. The time point is: persistent/refractory GD, antithyroid drugs over 5 years with positive TRAb. PBMCs provided the RNA from which the TCR library was made. The sample originates from a study of regulatory T cells in long-lasting Graves disease. For the study at large: Over 5 years on antithyroid drugs plus positive TSH receptor antibodies marked Graves' disease as persistent.

Construction of the TCR beta libraries employed iRepertoire HTBI primers in conjunction with Arm-PCR of CDR3 regions. TCRdb analysed the multiplex PCR reads with MiXCR anew, one entry per CDR3 protein. Of around 510,000 distinct CDR3 sequences in the sample, about 20% were seen once. Sequencing was performed on peripheral blood mononuclear cells (PBMCs), taken when the disease was refractory, from a patient treated with antithyroid drugs. The source of this sequence is a female donor with Graves disease. The V gene is TRBV28, the J gene TRBJ2-5; 9 bases line up with TRBD1. The CDR3 DNA follows: TGTGCCAGCAGCCACAGGGGGCGGGGGGAGACCCAGTACTTC. It is translated as CASSHRGRGETQYF.